The sequence of this TCR beta chain was determined in a study of T-cell reconstitution after alpha-beta-depleted transplantation in children. Preparation of the TCRbeta library used unique molecular identifiers. One entry per CDR3 protein results from TCRdb running MiXCR on the PCR reads. The sample consists of 97,000 or so distinct CDR3 sequences, approximately 8% of them appearing once. This clonotype was observed a few times. The CDR3 covers 13 residues. Germline-derived CDR1 and CDR2 are MNHEY and SVGEGT. V shed 6 bases and J shed 3 bases, with 10 bases lying between them. The sample consisted of PBMCs, taken before TCRalphabeta/CD19-depleted stem cell transplant. The chain recombines TRBV6-2 or TRBV6-3 with TRBJ2-3, with D possibly being TRBD2 (6 bases). The TCR sequence derives from a boy aged 2 to 10 with acute lymphoblastic leukemia, due to receive a stem cell transplant. The CDR3 spells CASSPRETDTQYF. For the CDR3, the DNA is TGTGCCAGCAGCCCACGGGAGACAGATACGCAGTATTTT.